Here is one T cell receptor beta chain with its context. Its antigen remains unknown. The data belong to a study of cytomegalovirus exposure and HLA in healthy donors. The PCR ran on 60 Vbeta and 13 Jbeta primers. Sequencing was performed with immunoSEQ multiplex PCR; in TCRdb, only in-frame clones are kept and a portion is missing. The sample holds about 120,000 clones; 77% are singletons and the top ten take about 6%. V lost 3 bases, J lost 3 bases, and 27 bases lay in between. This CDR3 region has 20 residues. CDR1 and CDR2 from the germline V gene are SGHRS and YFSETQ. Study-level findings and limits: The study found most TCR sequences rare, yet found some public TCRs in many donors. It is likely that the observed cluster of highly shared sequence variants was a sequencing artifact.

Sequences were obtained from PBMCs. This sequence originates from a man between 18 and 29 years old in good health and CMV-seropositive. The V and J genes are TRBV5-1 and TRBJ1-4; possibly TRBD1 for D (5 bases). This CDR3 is CASSSGGGGSAGGANEKLFF. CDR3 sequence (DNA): TGCGCCAGCAGCTCTGGTGGGGGTGGATCAGCCGGAGGGGCTAATGAAAAACTGTTTTTT.